Sequencing of this T cell receptor (beta chain) was carried out in a study of cytomegalovirus exposure and HLA in healthy donors. The CDR3 loop spans 15 amino acids. Germline V gene data show CDR1 as MDHEN and CDR2 as SYDVKM. With 7 bases clipped from V and 4 bases from J, the junction kept 9 bases outside the gene matches. The PCR made use of 60 Vbeta and 13 Jbeta primers. TCRdb keeps only in-frame clones here, not all; method: immunoSEQ multiplex PCR. The sample lists 150,000 to 200,000 clones, approximately 85% seen once, with almost 9.5% in the top ten. This chain connects TRBV28 to TRBJ2-4; TRBD1 matches 8 bases. The TCR comes from a man between 18 and 29 years old in good health and CMV-seropositive. The sequenced sample consisted of PBMCs. The CDR3 is CASTPAQGAKNIQYF. The CDR3 bases are TGTGCCAGCACCCCAGCCCAGGGGGCGAAAAACATTCAGTACTTC.